This T cell receptor (beta chain) emerged from a study of blood T cell repertoires in COVID-19 (dated by TCRdb to 2020 to 2021). Study-wide context: The collaborator samples originated in the United States, Italy and Spain and spanned the acute and convalescent phases of COVID-19. The repertoires were released in a freely available public database meant as a resource for research on the immune response to SARS-CoV-2. The prospective study material was composed of cDNA or gDNA derived from T cells, B-cell-depleted T cells, or PBMCs. Nearly every sample came with metadata listing a de-identified subject ID, COVID-19 status, age in years and sex. HLA class I and class II types, where available, came from metadata supplied by the sample provider rather than from assay-based typing. Samples came from the ongoing ImmuneRACE study (first 160 participants) plus 1,254 subjects from 6 global collaborators. The dataset comprised deeply sampled blood TCRbeta repertoires from subjects exposed to, actively infected with, or recovered from COVID-19.

To note about this clone: What antigen it recognizes has not been identified. No clone much larger than this one lies a single base away; base qualities are absent.

CDR1 and CDR2, looked up from the germline V gene (reference sequence), are SGHNT and YYREEE. From its cysteine to its phenylalanine, the CDR3 spans 15 amino acids. Just CDR3 DNA is preserved here, 45 bases in frame from base 1. At the junction V is shortened by 4 bases and J by 8 bases; bases outside the gene matches: 9. TCRbeta CDR3 regions were amplified from genomic DNA using the immunoSEQ Assay, a bias-controlled multiplex PCR. Concerning the study's data processing: Within the assay, amplification of reference gene primers was used to estimate how many nucleated cells each sample contained. To quantify the absolute abundance of each unique TCRbeta CDR3 rearrangement, sequence reads were collapsed and filtered. For each sample, productive Simpson clonality was calculated as the square root of Simpson's diversity index across productive rearrangements. Drawn from immuneACCESS, this table holds only the in-frame rearrangements with V and J called that TCRdb kept. Clones are partly lost; checked studies trace under half to an unresolved V gene and leave the rest unexplained. The V and J calls and clone size are taken from that table; D and trimming were inferred from the DNA. Within this sample are approximately 39,000 clones, with roughly 94% of them counted one time only. The ten largest clones represent 3.5% to 4.5% of the sample.

Whole blood was collected in K2EDTA tubes by collaborating institutions according to the institutions' own protocols. Collaborator samples were shipped for TCRbeta analysis as frozen whole blood, isolated PBMCs, or DNA extracted from either sample type. Results the study describes overall, beyond this receptor: The quantity of clinical and demographic metadata differed by source and by participant and was supplied without curation.

Sequencing used peripheral blood. Recombination joined TRBV5-4 with TRBJ2-3; TRBD2 fits 11 bases in the junction. The clonotype was recovered from a human donor with active COVID-19. The donor label of this sample is uncertain. The bases are TGTGCCAGCAGCCAACTAGCGGGAGACGTAGGTACGCAGTATTTT. Its protein reads: CASSQLAGDVGTQYF.